The clone carrying this T cell receptor beta chain was observed a single time. Trimming took 5 bases from V and 9 from J, leaving 14 bases between them. CDR1 is SGHRS, CDR2 YFSETQ, per germline. CDR3 length equals 13 residues. This sample was taken from a study of memory CD4+ T cells and cytomegalovirus serostatus. The wider study: Healthy Belgian adult donors included roughly nine CMV-positive and fewer than 25 CMV-negative people.

The sort gate was single viable CD3+CD4+CD8-CD45RO+ cells for memory CD4+ T cells. Donors' CMV status reflects serum IgG against pp150, pp28, p38, p52. Only in-frame clones appear in the TCRdb table, and some are missing; sequencing was by immunoSEQ multiplex PCR. The sample shows roughly 60,000 clones, 81% of them seen only once. The origin of this receptor is an adult in good health and CMV-seronegative. Sequencing used memory CD4+ T cells from blood. The J gene is TRBJ1-4, the V gene TRBV5-1; D is perhaps TRBD1 (6 bases). CDR3 nucleotide sequence: TGCGCCAGCAGGGGGACATCGGGGAAAAAACTGTTTTTT. It is translated as CASRGTSGKKLFF. Full variable domain (rest looked up from reference TRBV5-1 and TRBJ1-4): KAGVTQTPRYLIKTRGQQVTLSCSPISGHRSVSWYQQTPGQGLQFLFEYFSETQRNKGNFPGRFSGRQFSNSRSEMNVSTLELGDSALYLCASRGTSGKKLFFGSGTQLSVL.